This T cell receptor (beta chain) was sequenced during a study of blood T cells in healthy people across ages (dated by TCRdb to 2013 to 2016). The study in broad terms: Template switching captured roughly one uniquely barcoded TCR beta cDNA molecule per two T cells in model experiments. Age-related changes in TCR beta repertoire diversity were measured in the study by deep sequencing normalized with unique cDNA molecular identifiers. The donors were divided into four age groups: young (average 16 years), middle-aged (about 41), aged (about 60) and long-lived (roughly 86). The study analyzed two additional independent replicas of 1 million unique cDNA reads from the same blood draw for two donors, one aged 18 to 29 and one aged 80 or older. Summary of the overall study and its limitations: Estimates of total diversity based on one million sequenced T cells were considered lower bounds and underestimates. Because donor CMV infection status was unknown, age-related changes in expanded clonotypes were potentially confounded. Bulk unsorted PBMC profiling prevented conclusive comparison of naive and antigen-experienced compartments. The percentage of naive T cells measured by flow cytometry correlated strongly with observed TCR beta diversity. Observed TCR beta diversity per million T cells fell roughly linearly with age, and a significant reduction was already apparent by age around 40. Compared with the aged group, the long-lived group had more naive CD4+ T cells, fewer expanded clones and increased TCR diversity, a pattern suggesting age selection.

The protocol used for the library was 5' RACE. The instrument given in TCRdb is Illumina HiSeq 2500. The second PCR ran for about 6 to 11 cycles and used a J-beta primer mix along with a sample-barcoded 5' primer. A unique molecular identifier was introduced onto each TCR beta cDNA molecule by a template-switch 5' adaptor carrying 12 random nucleotides. At least 2.5 million CDR3-containing paired-end reads were obtained from each sample. First-strand cDNA was synthesized from all RNA with the Mint cDNA synthesis kit, primed by a TRBC-specific oligonucleotide. Following uracil-DNA glycosylase treatment, a first 18-cycle PCR with universal primers M1SS and BC2_uni_R was performed on all cDNA. The authors processed their data as follows. For normalization, 1 million high-quality reads, each with a distinct molecular identifier, were randomly selected from each sample. Reads with shared molecular identifiers were discarded instead of being binned into consensus sequences. MiTCR, with a Q25 quality threshold and the strictest error-elimination algorithm, was used for CDR3 identification, clonotype clustering and error correction. A nonparametric unseen species model using Euler transformation provided a lower-bound estimate of total TCR beta diversity. The public reads were quality trimmed at Q25 with fastp and then assembled into clones with MiXCR by TCRdb, keeping productive beta chains. Rows with one shared CDR3 protein collapse into an entry with the most common genes and DNA. For this entry, the V and J calls and clone size follow TCRdb and not the study's own pipeline. This sample comprises 750,000 to 950,000 distinct CDR3 sequences, just under 30% of them detected only once. Clones ranked in the top ten supply 10% of the sample.

This clonotype was detected many times. Its antigen target is currently unknown. Per-nucleotide qualities are absent, and no much larger clonotype sits a single base away. Systemically healthy Caucasian individuals from Russia, around 38 in total and aged roughly 6 to 100 years, were included as donors. Each donor gave around 9.5 milliliters of peripheral blood, collected into EDTA-treated Vacutainer tubes. PBMCs were isolated by Ficoll-Paque density-gradient centrifugation, with at least 6 million obtained per sample. Total RNA, at least 5.5 micrograms per sample, was extracted from PBMCs with Trizol reagent. For every donor, flow cytometry on a PBMC aliquot measured the percentage of naive CD45RAhigh/CD27high T cells. CDR1 and CDR2 (MGHRA, YSYEKL) derive from the germline V gene. The junction carries 10 bases between V and J, which are trimmed by 2 bases and 2 bases respectively. Counted from cysteine to phenylalanine, this CDR3 has 15 amino acids. This entry keeps only the CDR3 DNA: 45 bases, framed from base 1.

The same sample was also used in a study of T cells of mothers and their children. Drawing on the second study: The donors were nine systemically healthy Caucasian individuals, made up of three mothers and their six children. cDNA synthesis used all of the extracted RNA, with approximately 1.6 ug of RNA in each 15 ul reaction. In the second PCR, the M1S primer introduced both the sample barcodes and 2-4 random nucleotides. Each mother yielded over 8.5 million TCR beta CDR3 reads and each child 2.5 million to 3 million reads. Thymic selection similarly shapes TCR recombination output in related and unrelated pairs, with minor effect from inherited differences. Normalized repertoire overlap in related mother-child pairs was always slightly higher than in unrelated mother-child pairs, but the difference was never significant. No persistent microchimeric T cell clones were detected, at a sensitivity of roughly 100 clones per million clonotypes. In the study, deep NGS was used to compare the TCR beta repertoires of mothers and children, and features distinguishing related mother-child pairs from unrelated individuals were sought. On average, the children were approximately 11 +/- 4 years old, while the mothers were about 37 +/- 4 years old. After adapter ligation with NEBNext reagents, the libraries were sequenced on Illumina HiSeq 2000 with 100+100 nt paired-end reads. To avoid cross-contamination, the mother libraries and the child libraries were prepared a month apart and sequenced in separate runs. For each donor, between about 450,000 and 2,300,000 distinct TCR beta clonotypes were identified. Naive TCR beta clonotypes were estimated from low-frequency clonotypes matched to each donor's FACS-determined naive share, without sorting.

Sequencing input: blood. The origin of this receptor is a woman in her 40s in good health. The sequence joins TRBV4-1 to TRBJ2-1, with an unclear D gene assignment. The CDR3 protein sequence reads: CASSQSLSPYNEQFF. In nucleotides, the sequence is TGCGCCAGCAGCCAATCCCTTTCCCCCTACAATGAGCAGTTCTTC.